A selection of T cell receptor beta chains follows, all from one sample in a study of blood T cell repertoires in COVID-19. Some clones are missing from TCRdb's copy, which holds only in-frame ones; the method was immunoSEQ multiplex PCR. The table lists 150,000 to 200,000 clones, about 86% of them singletons. The source material was peripheral blood. These receptors originate from a woman aged 60-75 years with COVID-19, enrolled during active disease. CDR3s include the opening cysteine and the closing phenylalanine or tryptophan. The order of the fields is D gene, J gene, clone size, V gene, CDR3 protein, CDR3 DNA. The D gene is left open where the match is weak. Some rows mark clone size as missing; the rest say once, few, many or name a class of expanded clone.

>NA|TRBJ1-1|few|TRBV7-2
CASSSGFRNTEAFF
TGTGCCAGCAGTTCAGGGTTTAGGAACACTGAAGCTTTCTTT
>TRBD2|TRBJ2-1|NA|TRBV28
CVTRGGLPSNEQFF
TGTGTCACTCGGGGGGGACTCCCATCGAATGAGCAGTTCTTC
>NA|TRBJ2-7|NA|TRBV24-1
CATSDFFRGSKTPYEQYF
TGTGCCACCAGTGATTTTTTTCGGGGAAGCAAAACCCCCTACGAGCAGTACTTC
>NA|TRBJ1-1|NA|TRBV29-1
CSVGGVTEAFF
TGCAGCGTCGGAGGGGTCACTGAAGCTTTCTTT
>TRBD2|TRBJ2-2|NA|TRBV4-3
CASSQHRTSGSRTGELFF
TGCGCCAGCAGCCAACATAGGACTAGCGGGAGTAGGACCGGGGAGCTGTTTTTT
>NA|TRBJ1-2|NA|TRBV5-4
CASSGSTGGYGYTF
TGTGCCAGCAGCGGATCAACCGGGGGCTATGGCTACACCTTC
>TRBD1|TRBJ1-1|NA|TRBV3-1/TRBV3-2
CASRSQGAGRAFF
TGTGCCAGCAGGTCACAGGGGGCCGGTCGGGCTTTCTTT
>NA|TRBJ1-1|NA|TRBV19
CASSIGGRYTEAFF
TGTGCCAGTAGTATCGGGGGGCGGTACACTGAAGCTTTCTTT
>NA|TRBJ1-1|NA|TRBV2
CASSDAVGGTEAFF
TGTGCCAGCAGTGATGCTGTCGGGGGCACTGAAGCTTTCTTT
>NA|TRBJ1-1|NA|TRBV6-5
CASSSVSEAFF
TGTGCCAGCAGTTCTGTCTCTGAAGCTTTCTTT
>NA|TRBJ2-5|NA|TRBV7-3
CASSTRLETQYF
TGTGCCAGCAGTACTAGGTTAGAGACCCAGTACTTC
>NA|TRBJ1-2|NA|TRBV7-9
CASGFGDGYTF
TGTGCCAGCGGTTTCGGGGATGGCTACACCTTC
>NA|TRBJ2-4|NA|TRBV19
CASSISNLWQALAKNIQYF
TGTGCCAGTAGTATATCCAACTTATGGCAGGCATTAGCCAAAAACATTCAGTACTTC
>NA|TRBJ2-1|NA|TRBV9
CASGASGVKTYNEQFF
TGTGCCAGCGGCGCCTCCGGGGTAAAGACCTACAATGAGCAGTTCTTC
>NA|TRBJ2-7|NA|TRBV5-6
CASSLAVLVSYEQYF
TGTGCCAGCAGCTTGGCCGTACTAGTCTCCTACGAGCAGTACTTC
>NA|TRBJ2-7|NA|TRBV13
CASSLSGIGSIGNYEQYF
TGTGCCAGCAGCTTATCGGGAATCGGGTCCATAGGAAACTACGAGCAGTACTTC
>TRBD1|TRBJ2-7|NA|TRBV5-6
CASSLGQGPSYEQYF
TGTGCCAGCAGCTTGGGACAGGGCCCCTCCTACGAGCAGTACTTC
>TRBD1|TRBJ2-7|NA|TRBV3-1/TRBV3-2
CASSQDRDYEQYF
TGTGCCAGCAGCCAGGACAGGGACTACGAGCAGTACTTC
>TRBD2|TRBJ2-7|NA|TRBV18
CASSGGLAVYEQYF
TGTGCCAGCTCGGGGGGACTAGCGGTCTACGAGCAGTACTTC
>NA|TRBJ2-1|NA|TRBV5-1
CASSILGGHNEQFF
TGCGCCAGCAGCATCCTCGGGGGTCACAATGAGCAGTTCTTC
>TRBD1|TRBJ2-7|NA|TRBV19
CASRDRASYEQYF
TGTGCCAGCCGGGACAGGGCTTCCTACGAGCAGTACTTC
>NA|TRBJ1-1|NA|TRBV5-1
CASSLAGVVEAFF
TGCGCCAGCAGCTTGGCCGGTGTTGTTGAAGCTTTCTTT